The clone carrying this T cell receptor (beta chain) has a count of ten or more. What it binds is not known. Researchers tagged individual cDNA molecules with unique molecular identifiers. TCRdb re-called the 5' RACE reads through MiXCR, storing one row per CDR3 protein. The table has 20,000 to 30,000 distinct CDR3 sequences, 4.5% to 5.5% seen once. This sample is drawn from a study of early T cells in non-severe SARS-CoV-2 infection. Study at large: From unsorted whole blood, bulk RNA was sequenced, and the chains remained unpaired.

General study results and limits: In VDJdb matching, anti-spike CD8 responses were favored while private and CD4 specificities went missing.

Sequences were obtained from whole blood. This receptor was taken from an adult who was a healthcare worker with PCR-confirmed SARS-CoV-2 infection or an uninfected control (not recorded which).

CDR3 loop: CAWSGLQGLEKLFF. The CDR3 nucleotides are TGTGCCTGGAGTGGGCTTCAGGGACTGGAAAAACTGTTTTTT. The rearrangement joins TRBV30 to TRBJ1-4; tentatively, D is TRBD1 (5 bases). V shed 1 base and J shed 8 bases, with 14 bases lying between them. Looked up from germline, CDR1 is GTSNPN and CDR2 is SVGIG (reference sequence). CDR3 length equals 14 residues.